This T cell receptor beta chain came from a study of metastatic and nonmetastatic thyroid tumors. Germline CDR1 and CDR2: SGHAT and FQNNGV. V was cut by 8 bases and J by 0 bases, with 15 bases left in between. The CDR3 contains 15 residues. Nobody among the patients had been given any treatment before thyroid surgery. TCRdb reassembled clones from the PCR reads with MiXCR. Of around 41,000 clones listed, 28% are singletons. The sequenced sample consisted of blood. The chain is built from TRBV11-2 and TRBJ2-3; either TRBD1 or TRBD2 may fit D (6 bases each). This sequence originates from a male donor with papillary thyroid cancer or a benign thyroid nodule (not recorded which). Some clones in this sample may be carry-over from other donors' samples. The CDR3 sequence: CASGPGGPSTDTQYF. For the CDR3, the DNA is TGTGCCAGCGGCCCCGGGGGCCCTAGCACAGATACGCAGTATTTT.